The clone carrying this T cell receptor beta chain occurred many times. There are 14 residues in the CDR3. Trimming pared 0 bases from V and 8 bases from J, leaving 12 bases between. Germline loops: CDR1 SGHRS, CDR2 YFSETQ. The sample comes from a study of neurological immune-mediated disorders. The cDNA came from 5'RACE, which used 10-nucleotide random UMIs. TCRdb recomputed calls from the 5' RACE reads with MiXCR, one row per CDR3 protein. The sample holds roughly 18,000 distinct CDR3 sequences, 14% seen once. This chain links TRBV5-1 with TRBJ1-5; TRBD1 is a possible D gene (6 bases). The receptor was isolated from an older woman with HTLV-1-associated myelopathy (HAM/TSP). Sample: CD4+ T cells from blood. Written as DNA, the CDR3 is TGCGCCAGCAGCTTGGAGTTGGGGGGCGAGCCCCAGCATTTT. This sequence encodes CASSLELGGEPQHF.